This record concerns one T cell receptor (beta chain) sequence. This clonotype was detected many times. Its antigen is currently not known. No clone much larger than this one lies a single base away; base qualities are absent. This sample is part of a study of T cells in Graves' hyperthyroidism and ophthalmopathy (dated by TCRdb to between 2017 and 2020). At the level of the whole study: Peripheral blood was collected at initial diagnosis, before any treatment. In six Graves' hyperthyroidism patients, the study also compared T-cell repertoires from thyroid tissue with T-cell repertoires from blood. An independent validation cohort of 18 to 20 hyperthyroidism patients and over 15 patients who later progressed to ophthalmopathy tested prospective prediction of ophthalmopathy. For training and testing, the 100 or so patients in the discovery cohort were randomly divided in a 7:3 ratio. After sampling, hyperthyroidism patients received methimazole starting at 30 mg daily, and ophthalmopathy patients received high-dose intravenous methylprednisolone. TCR Vbeta CDR3 sequencing of fewer than 150 peripheral blood samples (over 40 ophthalmopathy, 75 or so hyperthyroidism and around 17 progressor patients) is reported in the paper. To identify distinguishing TCR V-J signatures, a discovery cohort of 90 to 100 patients was used, comprising under 45 with Graves' ophthalmopathy and around 60 with stable Graves' hyperthyroidism. Broad study findings and their caveats: No statistical method was used to set the sample size in advance, and investigators knew the group allocation. In cross-validation, a model built on a 13 V-J signature told ophthalmopathy apart from stable hyperthyroidism with 87.88% sensitivity and roughly 81% specificity, and in testing the same model reached 80%/75%. In validation, the model predicted progression to ophthalmopathy a median of about 6.8 months before onset, with about 67% sensitivity and roughly 72% specificity. Blood samples also contained most of the expanded thyroid clonotypes (frequency above 0.001), which suggests that blood repertoires may reflect thyroid immune responses.

The TCR beta CDR3 regions were amplified from RNA transcripts. A first-round RT-PCR of the TCR CDR3 used the HTBI primer set with the Qiagen OneStep RT-PCR kit. The libraries were constructed in a second round of multiplex PCR and then size-selected and purified. Libraries were sequenced paired-end with 100 bp reads on an Illumina HiSeq2000. The authors' pipeline ran thus. Raw data were processed with SOAPnuke, discarding reads with adapters, uncalled bases, mean Phred below 15, or no exact constant-primer or identifier match. High-quality paired reads were merged using COPE v1.2.5, and each unique nucleotide sequence was defined as a clonotype. MiTCR v1.1 was used to align the clonotypes against IMGT TRBV, TRBD and TRBJ reference segments. Only V-J combinations with frequency above 0.0001, covering about 99% of repertoires, were analysed. A TCS score was defined as the ratio between F50 (clonal expansion) and ExV (chaos), using BLOSUM62-based TCRdist between CDR3 peptides within each V-J. Welch's t-statistics and random forest reduced around 510 V-J features to 10 to 15, which were used in a naive Bayes classifier (R e1071). TCRdb redid the processing of the public reads, applying fastp at Q25 and MiXCR, and retained in-frame beta chains. For every CDR3 protein sequence, its rows merge into one entry that carries the most common genes and DNA. TCRdb assigned the V and J calls; the authors' analysis was not used. The sample records a few hundred thousand distinct CDR3 sequences, less than 20% of which are singletons. About 7.7% of the sample is in the top ten clones.

Inclusive of the bounding cysteine and phenylalanine, the CDR3 is 13 residues long. Only the CDR3 DNA stays, 39 bases, in frame from base 1. The germline V gene (reference sequence) provides CDR1 DFQATT and CDR2 SNEGSKA. The junction shows trimming of 6 bases on V and 0 bases on J, plus 12 bases between the germline ends. Stable Graves' hyperthyroidism was defined as no progression to ophthalmopathy during 18 months of follow-up. Hyperthyroidism patients were newly diagnosed, had a disease duration of under 2 months, and were aged 18 to 65 years. The study excluded patients with uncontrolled infections, other autoimmune diseases, pregnancy or lactation. Diagnoses were based on clinical symptoms, serum thyroxine and TRAb, thyroid ultrasound and orbital computed tomography. PBMCs were separated from roughly 10 ml of fresh peripheral blood using Ficoll-Paque density gradient centrifugation. Trizol reagent was used to extract total RNA, and RNA quality was then checked on an Agilent 2100 Bioanalyzer.

Sample: blood. The sequence was collected from a woman aged 18-29 years with Graves' hyperthyroidism. The chain employs TRBV20-1 and TRBJ2-7; no D gene call is confident. The nucleotides read TGCAGTGCCGTCCGCCGAAGCTCCTACGAGCAGTACTTC. Its protein reads: CSAVRRSSYEQYF.